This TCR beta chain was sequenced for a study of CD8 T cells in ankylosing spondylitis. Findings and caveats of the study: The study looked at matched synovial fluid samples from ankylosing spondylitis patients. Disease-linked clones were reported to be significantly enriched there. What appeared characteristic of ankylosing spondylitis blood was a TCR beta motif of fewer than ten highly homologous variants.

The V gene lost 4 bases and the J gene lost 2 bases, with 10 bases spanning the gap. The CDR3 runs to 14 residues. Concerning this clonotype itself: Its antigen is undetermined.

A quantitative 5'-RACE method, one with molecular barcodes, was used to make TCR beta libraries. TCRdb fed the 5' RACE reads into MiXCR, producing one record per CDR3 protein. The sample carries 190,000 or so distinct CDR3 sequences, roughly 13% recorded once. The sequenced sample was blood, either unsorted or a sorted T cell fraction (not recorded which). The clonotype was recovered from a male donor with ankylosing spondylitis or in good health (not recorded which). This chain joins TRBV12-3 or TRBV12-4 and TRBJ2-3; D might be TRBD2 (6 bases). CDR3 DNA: TGTGCCAGCAGTTCCATAGCGGCCACAGATACGCAGTATTTT. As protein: CASSSIAATDTQYF.